This T cell receptor (beta chain) appears in the sequencing data of a study of siplizumab effects on memory and regulatory T cells. Sequencing used immunoSEQ multiplex PCR; TCRdb keeps in-frame clones, though not all of them. The sample carries about 97,000 clones, 80% to 95% recorded once. This CDR3 is built from 16 residues. V was trimmed by 0 bases and J by 4 bases, leaving 15 bases between them. The germline V gene encodes CDR1 MNHEY and CDR2 SVGAGI. Sequenced input: CD4+ T cells sorted from blood. This sequence was found in a human donor in good health. This chain uses TRBV6-5 with TRBJ2-5; maybe TRBD1 (6 bases). The CDR3 here is CASSYSPGEGVETQYF. DNA of the CDR3: TGTGCCAGCAGTTACTCGCCAGGGGAAGGGGTAGAGACCCAGTACTTC.